This T cell receptor (beta chain) is from a study of T cell responses to AZD1222 COVID-19 vaccine. Study-wide findings and caveats: Only after the peak T cell response were repertoires sampled.

Generated by immunoSEQ multiplex PCR, the TCRdb table keeps only in-frame clones and is missing some. The sample has about 99,000 clones, 90% seen once; the top ten hold about 5%. Points on this clone: Its matching antigen is unknown.

Here the sequenced sample was peripheral blood, taken on day 0 of AZD1222 vaccination. The clonotype originates from an adult in good health.

CDR3 loop: CASSPRTEIEYF. The CDR3 DNA follows: TGTGCCAGCAGCCCCCGGACGGAGATCGAGTATTTT. V usage is TRBV7-9 and J usage is TRBJ2-3; no reliable D call. This CDR3 has 12 amino acids. With 5 bases removed from V and 13 bases from J, the gap between germline ends came to 16 bases. Germline CDR1 reads SEHNR; CDR2 reads FQNEAQ (reference sequence).